The 7 T cell receptor beta chains listed next were all sequenced from one sample in a study of blood T cells in healthy people across ages. For the second PCR, which ran for about 6 to 12 cycles, a sample-barcoded 5' primer and a J-beta primer mix were used. MiXCR, applied by TCRdb to the 5' RACE reads, yields one record per CDR3 protein. The repertoire includes some 860,000 distinct CDR3 sequences, 56% of them detected once, and approximately 24% sits in the top ten. The sample taken for sequencing was blood. Receptor source: a man between 35 and 55 years old in good health.

V gene TRBV2 combines with J gene TRBJ2-5; possibly TRBD1 or TRBD2 for D (6 bases each). The DNA matches TRBJ2-7 better at its end, which makes the J call doubtful. Germline-derived CDR1 and CDR2 are SNHLY and FYNNEI. The CDR3 totals 16 residues. CDR3 loop: CASSEDGGLSVYEQYF. The CDR3 DNA reads as TGTGCCAGCAGTGAAGATGGGGGGCTGTCTGTTTACGAGCAGTACTTC.

V usage is TRBV5-1 and J usage is TRBJ2-5; 7 bases agree with TRBD2. The CDR3 length is 15 residues. CDR1 and CDR2 from the germline V gene are SGHRS and YFSETQ. J lost 0 bases, V lost 2 bases, and 4 bases had no gene match. The CDR3 DNA is TGCGCCAGCAGCTTTTGGGGGGGGAACCAAGAGACCCAGTACTTC. This encodes CASSFWGGNQETQYF.

This clonotype was detected only a few times. The V call is TRBV4-2, the J call TRBJ1-1; D is undetermined. The CDR3 extends over 13 amino acids. Trimming removed 2 bases at V and 10 bases at J, with 14 bases between. The germline gives CDR1 LGHNA, CDR2 YNFKEQ. The CDR3 nucleotides read TGTGCCAGCAGCCAAAATCAGGAGAGAGGAGCTTTCTTT. Amino acids: CASSQNQERGAFF.

V gene TRBV3-1 combines with J gene TRBJ2-3; 10 nucleotides line up with TRBD1. The V gene end was trimmed by 4 bases and the J gene end by 7 bases; junction bases not matched to a gene: 8. CDR1 and CDR2 (germline): LGHDT, YNNKEL (reference sequence). This CDR3 is 15 amino acids long. The chain's CDR3 is CASSPRTGGTNTQYF. CDR3 bases: TGTGCCAGCAGCCCCCGGACAGGGGGGACAAATACGCAGTATTTT.

V is TRBV20-1 and J is TRBJ1-5; unclear D gene. The V gene's germline CDR1 is DFQATT and CDR2 SNEGSKA (reference sequence). CDR3 length: 13 amino acids. V lost 4 bases and J 0 bases, leaving 7 bases between the germline ends. The CDR3 protein is CSAKGISNQPQHF. The CDR3 DNA sequence: TGCAGTGCTAAGGGAATTAGCAATCAGCCCCAGCATTTT.

There are a few counts of this clonotype. This chain links TRBV20-1 with TRBJ1-1; D is undetermined. The germline CDR1 and CDR2 sequences are DFQATT and SNEGSKA (reference sequence). The CDR3 is 14 residues long. The V end was cut by 1 base, the J end by 0 bases, with 9 bases between. This CDR3 reads CSARVPGMNTEAFF. As DNA, the CDR3 is TGCAGTGCTAGAGTACCAGGCATGAACACTGAAGCTTTCTTT.

The chain joins TRBV7-3 to TRBJ2-3; a possible D gene is TRBD2 (6 bases). The V end lost 8 bases, the J end lost 4 bases, and 16 bases lay between the germline ends. Germline V gene sequence: CDR1 SGHTA, CDR2 FQGTGA. This CDR3 spans 14 amino acids. CDR3 protein: CASGRRGGADTQYF. The CDR3 DNA reads TGTGCCAGCGGCCGTAGGGGAGGCGCAGATACGCAGTATTTT.